This TCR beta chain was found in a study of OX40 agonist ivuxolimab in advanced cancers. General study results and limits: Among expanded peripheral T cells, antigen specificity went undetermined. In CD8+ T cells, expanded clones were on average more numerous than in CD4+.

Germline-derived CDR1 and CDR2 are MNHNS and SASEGT. CDR3 length: 17 amino acids. V was pared by 0 bases and J by 5 bases, with 9 bases of the junction left unmatched. Measured with immunoSEQ multiplex PCR; TCRdb has only the in-frame clones, and not every one. The sample holds tens of thousands of clones, approximately 80% seen once. Notes on this clone: The antigen remains undetermined.

This sequence was found in an adult with an advanced solid tumor such as melanoma, head and neck, liver or kidney cancer. Source: CD4+ or CD8+ T cells sorted from blood, taken in a trial of the OX40 agonist ivuxolimab. This chain links TRBV6-1 with TRBJ1-2, with 10 nucleotides matching TRBD1. This CDR3 is CASSEAGQWGQGYGYTF. CDR3 DNA sequence: TGTGCCAGCAGTGAAGCGGGTCAATGGGGACAGGGGTATGGCTACACCTTC.